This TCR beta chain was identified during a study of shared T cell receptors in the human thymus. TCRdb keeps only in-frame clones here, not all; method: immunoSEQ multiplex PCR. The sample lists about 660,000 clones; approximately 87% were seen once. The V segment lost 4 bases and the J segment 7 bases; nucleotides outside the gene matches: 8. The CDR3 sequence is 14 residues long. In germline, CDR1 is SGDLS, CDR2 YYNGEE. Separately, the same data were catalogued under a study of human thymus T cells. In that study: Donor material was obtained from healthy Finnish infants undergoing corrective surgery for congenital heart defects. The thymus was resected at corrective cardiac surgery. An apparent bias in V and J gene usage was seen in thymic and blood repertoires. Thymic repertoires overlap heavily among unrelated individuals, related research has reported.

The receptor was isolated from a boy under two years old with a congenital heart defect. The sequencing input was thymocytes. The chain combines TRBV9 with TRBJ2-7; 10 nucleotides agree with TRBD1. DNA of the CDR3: TGTGCCAGCAGCCCAGGGGGACAGGGGAGTGAGCAGTACTTC. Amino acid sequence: CASSPGGQGSEQYF.